These 31 T cell receptor beta chains were all obtained from the same sample, sequenced in a study of CD8 T cells in ankylosing spondylitis. Study-level results: For ankylosing spondylitis blood, a TCR beta motif of about eight highly homologous variants appeared characteristic.

For these receptors, no antigen is known. Each CDR3 protein is one row after TCRdb ran MiXCR on the 5' RACE reads. The sample lists roughly 700,000 distinct CDR3 sequences, under 20% occurring once. Sequencing used blood, either unsorted or a sorted T cell fraction (not recorded which). These receptor sequences come from a male donor with ankylosing spondylitis.

This clonotype was detected many times. The rearrangement uses TRBV7-3 and TRBJ2-3; 10 nucleotides line up with TRBD2. The trim removed 1 base at V and 6 bases at J, leaving 4 bases unmatched. Germline V CDR1 and CDR2: SGHTA, FQGTGA. This CDR3 comprises 15 residues. The CDR3 is CASSLSLAGVDTQYF. The CDR3 DNA follows: TGTGCCAGCAGCTTAAGTCTAGCGGGGGTGGATACGCAGTATTTT. The complete variable domain, with remaining parts taken from reference TRBV7-3 and TRBJ2-3, reads GAGVSQTPSNKVTEKGKYVELRCDPISGHTALYWYRQSLGQGPEFLIYFQGTGAADDSGLPNDRFFAVRPEGSVSTLKIQRTERGDSAVYLCASSLSLAGVDTQYFGPGTRLTVL.

V is TRBV3-1 and J is TRBJ2-3; possibly TRBD2 for D (5 bases). CDR3 length: 14 amino acids. Per germline, CDR1 LGHDT and CDR2 YNNKEL (reference sequence). V lost 3 bases and J lost 2, with 9 bases in between. For the CDR3, the DNA is TGTGCCAGCAGCCAGAGCGGCTTCACAGATACGCAGTATTTT. Translation: CASSQSGFTDTQYF.

The chain is built from TRBV11-2 and TRBJ2-2, with D perhaps TRBD1 or TRBD2 (5 bases each). The germline V gene encodes CDR1 SGHAT and CDR2 FQNNGV. The CDR3 is 14 amino acids. V lost 5 bases and J 7 bases, leaving 14 bases between the germline ends. DNA of the CDR3: TGTGCCAGCAGCCCGGACCCTGGGGGCGGGGAGCTGTTTTTT. Protein product: CASSPDPGGGELFF.

This clonotype was recorded many times. The CDR3 here is CASSSTSGSTDTQYF. CDR3 in DNA: TGTGCCAGCAGTTCGACTAGCGGGAGCACAGATACGCAGTATTTT. The chain joins TRBV6-4 to TRBJ2-3; TRBD2 agrees at 10 bases. This CDR3 comprises 15 residues. Unmatched junction bases numbered 2, after V lost 5 bases and J lost 0 bases. Per germline, CDR1 MRHNA and CDR2 SNTAGT.

V is TRBV2 and J is TRBJ2-3, with D tentatively TRBD2 (6 bases). The CDR3 is made up of 12 amino acids. Germline lookup yields CDR1 SNHLY and CDR2 FYNNEI. Trimming removed 7 bases at V and 4 bases at J, with 9 bases between. CDR3 residues: CASNLAADTQYF. The CDR3 nucleotides are TGTGCCAGCAACTTAGCGGCAGATACGCAGTATTTT.

The J gene is TRBJ1-4, the V gene TRBV9; 7 nucleotides align to TRBD1. The junction had 3 bases not matched to a gene; V was cut back by 3 bases and J by 4 bases. The germline gives CDR1 SGDLS, CDR2 YYNGEE. The CDR3 runs 14 residues. This chain's CDR3 is CASSEGTVNEKLFF. DNA of the CDR3: TGTGCCAGCAGCGAAGGGACAGTTAATGAAAAACTGTTTTTT.

This clonotype was seen repeatedly, ten times or more. The CDR3 sequence is CAVRGAGNEQFF. DNA for the CDR3: TGTGCCGTTAGGGGCGCGGGGAATGAGCAGTTCTTC. The chain links TRBV12-3 or TRBV12-4 to TRBJ2-1; possible D gene TRBD2, 6 bases. The V gene lost 11 bases and the J gene lost 7 bases, with 15 bases spanning the gap. The CDR3 spans 12 residues.

This clonotype was seen a few times. The chain combines TRBV7-9 with TRBJ2-3; D unresolved. The CDR3 extends over 14 amino acids. V was clipped by 4 bases and J by 5 bases, with 13 bases between them. The germline CDR1 and CDR2 sequences are SEHNR and FQNEAQ (reference sequence). Written as DNA, the CDR3 is TGTGCCAGCAGCTCCATCGTCGGTATAGATACGCAGTATTTT. Its protein product is CASSSIVGIDTQYF.

This clonotype was observed a handful of times. The chain carries TRBV20-1 and TRBJ2-3; perhaps TRBD2 as D (6 bases). Germline V gives CDR1 DFQATT, CDR2 SNEGSKA (reference sequence). Trimming left V 0 bases short and J 4 bases short, with 14 bases between. The CDR3 runs 15 residues. CDR3 protein: CSARDGREWADTQYF. The CDR3, as DNA: TGCAGTGCTAGAGATGGCCGGGAGTGGGCAGATACGCAGTATTTT.

The sample holds many counts of this clonotype. The chain joins TRBV9 to TRBJ1-1, with D tentatively TRBD1 (6 bases). CDR1 and CDR2 (germline): SGDLS, YYNGEE. CDR3 length: 17 amino acids. The V gene lost 3 bases and the J gene lost 0 bases, with 18 bases spanning the gap. CDR3 loop: CASSERGSHPMNTEAFF. CDR3 nucleotides: TGTGCCAGCAGCGAGAGGGGGTCTCACCCCATGAACACTGAAGCTTTCTTT. Combining the CDR3 with reference TRBV9 and TRBJ1-1 gives the whole variable domain DSGVTQTPKHLITATGQRVTLRCSPRSGDLSVYWYQQSLDQGLQFLIQYYNGEERAKGNILERFSAQQFPDLHSELNLSSLELGDSALYFCASSERGSHPMNTEAFFGQGTRLTVV.

The chain links TRBV11-3 to TRBJ2-3; D remains unclear. The CDR3 spans 15 residues. Trimming removed 0 bases from V and 6 bases from J, with 13 bases in between. Germline-derived CDR1 and CDR2 are SGHNT and YENEEA. CDR3 amino acids: CASSLEGSSADTQYF. In DNA, the CDR3 is TGTGCCAGCAGCTTAGAGGGGTCCTCCGCGGATACGCAGTATTTT.

This chain connects TRBV7-9 to TRBJ2-1, with TRBD2 identical over 9 bases. Germline lookup yields CDR1 SEHNR and CDR2 FQNEAQ (reference sequence). The CDR3 totals 13 residues. The junction had 10 bases not matched to a gene; V was cut back by 6 bases and J by 13 bases. CDR3 nucleotide sequence: TGTGCCAGCAGGGGTCTAGCGGGGTCGGATCAGTTCTTC. Its protein is CASRGLAGSDQFF.

Turning to this clonotype: A much larger clone sits a single nucleotide away, making a read error possible. The V and J genes are TRBV9 and TRBJ1-3; D is undetermined. V lost 3 bases to trimming and J lost 3 bases, with 4 bases between them. CDR1 SGDLS and CDR2 YYNGEE come from the germline V gene. The CDR3 spans 12 residues. Here the CDR3 reads CASSGDGNTIYF. The CDR3 DNA reads TGTGCCAGCAGCGGGGATGGAAACACCATATATTTT.

This clonotype has only a few counts. V usage is TRBV12-3 or TRBV12-4 and J usage is TRBJ2-1; D tentatively fits TRBD1 or TRBD2 (5 bases each). This CDR3 is built from 15 residues. V shed 4 bases and J shed 1 base, with 11 bases lying between them. CDR3 in amino acids: CASSSLEGSYNEQFF. Written as DNA, the CDR3 is TGTGCCAGCAGTTCACTAGAGGGGTCCTACAATGAGCAGTTCTTC.

This clonotype was seen a few times. The rearrangement links TRBV6-2 or TRBV6-3 to TRBJ1-1, with D perhaps matching TRBD1 (5 bases). V lost 6 bases and J 0 bases, leaving 17 bases between the germline ends. The CDR3 loop spans 16 amino acids. CDR1 and CDR2 (germline): MNHEY, SVGEGT. CDR3 nucleotides: TGTGCCAGCAGGGGACCAGAATACAACTTGAACACTGAAGCTTTCTTT. Its protein product is CASRGPEYNLNTEAFF.

This clonotype appeared a few times. The genes are TRBV25-1 and TRBJ2-7, with 7 bases identical to TRBD1. With 3 bases clipped from V and 6 bases from J, the junction kept 5 bases outside the gene matches. This CDR3 has 13 residues. Germline lookup yields CDR1 MGHDK and CDR2 SYGVNS. The CDR3 loop reads CASSDGRGSEQYF. Here the CDR3 DNA reads TGTGCCAGCAGTGACGGCAGGGGGTCCGAGCAGTACTTC.

This clonotype was seen only a few times. The gene calls are TRBV15 and TRBJ2-5; no firm D call. Germline CDR1 LNHNV, CDR2 YYDKDF (reference sequence). V was trimmed by 0 bases and J by 3 bases, leaving 11 bases between them. This CDR3 is 15 amino acids long. The CDR3 spells CATSREGLYEETQYF. The CDR3 bases are TGTGCCACCAGCAGAGAGGGTCTGTACGAAGAGACCCAGTACTTC. Using reference TRBV15 and TRBJ2-5 for the parts outside the CDR3, the full variable domain is DAMVIQNPRYQVTQFGKPVTLSCSQTLNHNVMYWYQQKSSQAPKLLFHYYDKDFNNEADTPDNFQSRRPNTSFCFLDIRSPGLGDTAMYLCATSREGLYEETQYFGPGTRLLVL.

The chain employs TRBV7-3 and TRBJ1-1, with D possibly matching TRBD1 (5 bases). The CDR3 runs 14 residues. Trimming left V 5 bases short and J 10 bases short, with 20 bases between. Germline V gives CDR1 SGHTA, CDR2 FQGTGA. In nucleotides, the CDR3 is TGTGCCAGCAGCCCCCAGGGAAATGTGAGGGGAGCTTTCTTT. Translated, it gives CASSPQGNVRGAFF.

The V gene is TRBV5-1, the J gene TRBJ1-1, with D possibly matching TRBD1 (6 bases). This CDR3 has 16 residues. Trimming took 2 bases from V and 3 from J, leaving 17 bases between them. Germline V gene sequence: CDR1 SGHRS, CDR2 YFSETQ. Here the CDR3 reads CASSFADEGGDTEAFF. CDR3 sequence (DNA): TGCGCCAGCAGCTTTGCGGACGAGGGGGGGGACACTGAAGCTTTCTTT.

The chain uses TRBV28 and TRBJ2-7, with 7 bases matching TRBD2. Germline V gene lookup returns CDR1 MDHEN and CDR2 SYDVKM. V shed 3 bases and J 6 bases; nucleotides not matched to a gene: 8. CDR3 length: 14 amino acids. CDR3 amino acids: CASSLPGGRGEQYF. The CDR3 DNA is TGTGCCAGCAGTTTGCCCGGGGGGAGGGGCGAGCAGTACTTC.

CDR3 amino acids: CASSLDRGRLIIEQFF. Written as DNA, the CDR3 is TGTGCCAGCAGCCTGGACAGGGGGCGTTTGATTATTGAGCAGTTCTTC. The chain combines TRBV13 with TRBJ2-1; 11 bases are shared with TRBD1. CDR1 and CDR2 (germline): PRHDT, FYEKMQ (reference sequence). Losses at the gene ends were 5 bases for V and 9 bases for J; bases not matched to a gene: 12. The CDR3 contains 16 residues.

The CDR3 nucleotides are TGTGCCAGCAAGCGGGGGTCGGGTCATCCAGCAGATACGCAGTATTTT. Protein: CASKRGSGHPADTQYF. J is TRBJ2-3 and V is TRBV2; 8 positions match TRBD2. Germline V gives CDR1 SNHLY, CDR2 FYNNEI. J lost 4 bases, V lost 7 bases, and 13 bases had no gene match. The CDR3 has 16 amino acids.

The chain carries TRBV6-2 or TRBV6-3 and TRBJ2-1; D gene uncertain. The CDR3 extends over 16 amino acids. Trimming stripped 6 bases from V and 4 bases from J, with 19 bases between. Germline V gives CDR1 MNHEY, CDR2 SVGEGT. CDR3 loop: CASSLPGLPRYNEQFF. In DNA form, the CDR3 reads TGTGCCAGCAGCCTCCCGGGCCTACCCCGATACAATGAGCAGTTCTTC.

The genes are TRBV5-6 and TRBJ2-4, with 7 bases lining up with TRBD1. The germline CDR1 and CDR2 sequences are SGHDT and YYEEEE. J lost 7 bases, V lost 4 bases, and 8 bases had no gene match. The length of the CDR3 is 14 residues. The CDR3 loop reads CASSDQGVPNIQYF. CDR3 nucleotide sequence: TGTGCCAGCAGCGACCAGGGGGTCCCTAACATTCAGTACTTC. The variable domain in full, with the rest retrieved from reference TRBV5-6 and TRBJ2-4, is DAGVTQSPTHLIKTRGQQVTLRCSPKSGHDTVSWYQQALGQGPQFIFQYYEEEERQRGNFPDRFSGHQFPNYSSELNVNALLLGDSALYLCASSDQGVPNIQYFGAGTRLSVL.

The CDR3 here is CASSQAPGGDTQYF. CDR3 coding DNA: TGTGCCAGCAGCCAAGCCCCGGGAGGAGATACGCAGTATTTT. The chain employs TRBV4-2 and TRBJ2-3, with 7 positions matching TRBD2. V was pared by 1 base and J by 5 bases, with 3 bases of the junction left unmatched. Germline V CDR1 and CDR2: LGHNA, YNFKEQ. The CDR3 is 14 residues long.

The chain couples TRBV19 to TRBJ2-1, with TRBD2 identical over 8 bases. V lost 5 bases to trimming and J lost 9 bases; unmatched junction nucleotides: 6. The CDR3 consists of 13 residues. Germline CDR1 reads LNHDA; CDR2 reads SQIVND (reference sequence). The CDR3 DNA sequence: TGTGCCAGTAGTCCTAGCGGGCGGGGTGAGCAGTTCTTC. It encodes CASSPSGRGEQFF. Full variable domain (remainder filled in from reference TRBV19 and TRBJ2-1): DGGITQSPKYLFRKEGQNVTLSCEQNLNHDAMYWYRQDPGQGLRLIYYSQIVNDFQKGDIAEGYSVSREKKESFPLTVTSAQKNPTAFYLCASSPSGRGEQFFGPGTRLTVL.

This clonotype was counted between two and nine times. The genes are TRBV18 and TRBJ1-1; tentative D call: TRBD1 (6 bases). The CDR3 is 14 amino acids. The germline gives CDR1 KGHSH, CDR2 LQKENI. The germline V and J ends were trimmed by 6 bases and 6 bases, with 17 bases remaining between them. Here the CDR3 reads CASSRTESGPEAFF. DNA for the CDR3: TGTGCCAGCTCCCGGACAGAATCAGGACCTGAAGCTTTCTTT.

This clonotype occurred a few times. V and J are TRBV29-1 and TRBJ2-1; TRBD1 aligns across 8 bases. After removal of 3 bases from V and 2 bases from J, the junction contained 6 bases not matched to a gene. The germline gives CDR1 SQVTM, CDR2 ANQGSEA. There are 15 residues in the CDR3. The CDR3 is CSVDGQGRAYNEQFF. The CDR3 DNA is TGCAGCGTTGACGGACAGGGTCGGGCCTACAATGAGCAGTTCTTC.

J is TRBJ2-1 and V is TRBV4-1; TRBD2 matches at 7 bases. Trimming cost V 3 bases and J 7 bases; bases outside gene matches: 21. This CDR3 region has 19 residues. The germline V gene encodes CDR1 MGHRA and CDR2 YSYEKL. CDR3 protein: CASSQPTVWGGGPGNEQFF. The CDR3 DNA follows: TGCGCCAGCAGCCAGCCTACGGTCTGGGGGGGAGGGCCAGGAAATGAGCAGTTCTTC.

This CDR3 reads CATRRGALYEQYF. The DNA for the CDR3 is TGTGCCACCCGGCGCGGGGCCCTATACGAGCAGTACTTC. This chain links TRBV28 with TRBJ2-7; maybe TRBD2 (6 bases). This CDR3 is built from 13 residues. V was clipped by 10 bases and J by 4 bases, with 17 bases between them. CDR1 and CDR2 (germline): MDHEN, SYDVKM.

J is TRBJ2-4 and V is TRBV7-8; D is undetermined. V lost 5 bases and J 6 bases, leaving 17 bases between the germline ends. CDR1 and CDR2 (germline): SGHVS, FQNEAQ. The CDR3 spans 15 residues. CDR3 DNA: TGTGCCAGCAGCCCACTCGGGCTGGAAGGAAACATTCAGTACTTC. Protein product: CASSPLGLEGNIQYF.